The T cell receptor (beta chain) described here comes from a study of blood T cell repertoires in COVID-19. Study-wide background: Samples came from the United States, Italy and Spain, spanning acute and convalescent COVID-19. In each case, the material was cDNA or gDNA derived from T cells, B-cell-depleted T cells, or PBMCs.

TCRdb keeps only in-frame clones here, not all; method: immunoSEQ multiplex PCR. Of over 30,000 clones listed, 75% to 90% are singletons. V was cut by 6 bases and J by 4 bases, with 12 bases left in between. The CDR3 is 13 residues long. The source material was peripheral blood. The chain employs TRBV23-1 and TRBJ1-2; tentative D call: TRBD1 (6 bases). TRBV23-1 is an ORF, with its function uncertain. This receptor was obtained from a human donor in a cohort sampled during active COVID-19. CDR3 nucleotide sequence: TGCGCCAGCAGGCAGGACAGTAGCTATGGCTACACCTTC. Protein: CASRQDSSYGYTF.